This record concerns one TCR beta chain sequence. This clonotype has just a few counts. Its target antigen remains unknown. Base quality data are lacking; no much larger clone is found one base away. Sequenced on an Illumina NovaSeq 6000. TCR cDNA was synthesized by 5'RACE template switching, through which a universal primer site and unique molecular identifiers were introduced. Priming of cDNA synthesis was performed from both the TCR alpha and TCR beta constant segments. Two PCR steps were used to amplify libraries, with sample barcodes and sequencing adapters being added in the second step. Sequencing of libraries was performed on Illumina HiSeq 2500 (2x100 bp) or NovaSeq (2x150 bp). The original methods were these. Demultiplexing of reads and collapsing into UMI consensus sequences were performed with MIGEC, and V(D)J alignment was carried out with MiXCR. Vaccine-responding clonotypes were identified with edgeR using replicate PBMC samples, with FDR below 0.01 and a log2 fold change above 5 up to day 15 being required. Each bulk clonotype received a CD4 or CD8 identity based on whether the sequenced CD4 or CD8 repertoire contained that clonotype at higher abundance. TCRdb applied fastp at Q25 and MiXCR to the public reads, then kept only in-frame beta chains. Each CDR3 protein gets just one entry, which takes the most common genes and DNA from the rows behind it. It is TCRdb's table, rather than the study itself, that gives the V and J calls and clone size. In this sample the table shows 250,000 to 300,000 distinct CDR3 sequences, 8.7% of which occur a single time. Over 3% of the sample is in the top ten clones.

CDR1 and CDR2 (MNHEY, SMNVEV) derive from the germline V gene (reference sequence). The CDR3 measures 15 amino acids from cysteine to phenylalanine. The DNA shown is the 45-base CDR3, in frame from base 1. V is cut by 3 bases and J by 7 bases, and the space between the germline ends is 16 bases. The treatment or condition label of this sample denotes: live attenuated yellow fever vaccine strain. PBMCs were isolated from peripheral blood using a standard Ficoll-Paque protocol. CD4 and CD8 T-cell fractions were isolated with Dynabeads CD4 and CD8 positive selection kits. TriZol was used to extract RNA from bulk PBMCs, from CD4 and CD8 fractions, and from dextramer-positive and dextramer-negative fractions. The sample comes from a study of T cells after yellow fever vaccination (dated by TCRdb to between 2019 and 2020). General notes on the study: The SMART-Seq v4 Ultra Low Input RNA kit was used to prepare libraries from fractions with low cell numbers. The cohort comprised two healthy male donors, one aged 18 to 29 and one aged 30 to 40 years. Blood was drawn at multiple timepoints before and after primary and secondary immunization, with bulk PBMC replicates and cell subsets isolated. To track T-cell clones before and after primary and booster YFV17D yellow fever vaccination, bulk TCR alpha and beta repertoires were sequenced longitudinally. What the authors observed across the whole study: Because the study included only two donors, the extent to which the findings can be generalized is limited. Most clones expanded after primary vaccination were re-detected after the booster (just under 97% of CD4 and about nine tenths of CD8), suggesting broad memory maintenance. A small fraction of clonotypes appeared in both the CD4 and CD8 compartments, likely as a result of convergent recombination. The secondary T-cell response was found to be weaker but faster than the primary response, with a peak reached on day 5 rather than on day 15. Because abundant contaminating clonotypes from the bulk population could be contained in FACS-sorted repertoires, computational filtering was required.

The sequence is built from TRBV27 and TRBJ2-1; no D gene is confidently identified. The sequences come from CD4+ T cells sorted from PBMCs, collected 5 days after the yellow fever booster vaccination. The receptor comes from a man between 18 and 29 years old who received the YFV17D yellow fever vaccine. The CDR3 region has the sequence CASSLGGRRRNEQFF. The sequenced DNA: TGTGCCAGCAGTTTGGGTGGCAGGCGAAGGAATGAGCAGTTCTTC.